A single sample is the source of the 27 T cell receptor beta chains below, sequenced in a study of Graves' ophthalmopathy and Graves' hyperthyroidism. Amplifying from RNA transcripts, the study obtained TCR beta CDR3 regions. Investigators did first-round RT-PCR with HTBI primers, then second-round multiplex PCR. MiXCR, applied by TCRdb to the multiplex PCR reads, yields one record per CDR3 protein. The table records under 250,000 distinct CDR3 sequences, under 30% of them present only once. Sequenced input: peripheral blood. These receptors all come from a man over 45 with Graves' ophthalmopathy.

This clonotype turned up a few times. CDR3: CASTLSESYGYTF. In DNA, the CDR3 is TGTGCCAGCACCTTATCCGAATCCTATGGCTACACCTTC. V gene TRBV12-3 or TRBV12-4 combines with J gene TRBJ1-2; D ambiguous. The CDR3 extends over 13 amino acids. V was trimmed by 7 bases and J by 4 bases, leaving 13 bases between them.

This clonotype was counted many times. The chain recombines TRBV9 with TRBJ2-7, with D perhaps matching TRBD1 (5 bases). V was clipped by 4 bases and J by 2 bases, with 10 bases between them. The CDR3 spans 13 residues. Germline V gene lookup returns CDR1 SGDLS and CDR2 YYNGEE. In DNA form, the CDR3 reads TGTGCCAGCAGCCAGGGTGATCCCTACGAGCAGTACTTC. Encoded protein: CASSQGDPYEQYF.

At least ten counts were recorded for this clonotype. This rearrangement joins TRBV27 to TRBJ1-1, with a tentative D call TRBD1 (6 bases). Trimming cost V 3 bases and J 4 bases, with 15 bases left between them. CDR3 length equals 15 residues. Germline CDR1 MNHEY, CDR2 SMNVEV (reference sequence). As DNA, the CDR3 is TGTGCCAGCAGTTTCGTTCGGGGGCAGGGCACTGAAGCTTTCTTT. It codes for CASSFVRGQGTEAFF.

The CDR3 region has the DNA TGTGCCACCCACCCCGGGACGTTATCCTACGAGCAGTACTTC. Its translation is CATHPGTLSYEQYF. The chain uses TRBV7-8 and TRBJ2-7; D may correspond to TRBD1 or TRBD2 (5 bases each). The germline V gene encodes CDR1 SGHVS and CDR2 FQNEAQ. This CDR3 comprises 14 residues. V lost 10 bases, J lost 1 base, and 17 bases lay in between.

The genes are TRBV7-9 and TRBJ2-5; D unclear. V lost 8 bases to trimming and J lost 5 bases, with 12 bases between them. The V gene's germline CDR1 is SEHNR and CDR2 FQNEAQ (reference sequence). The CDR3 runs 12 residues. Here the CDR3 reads CASAGFHETQYF. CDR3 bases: TGTGCCAGCGCCGGGTTTCACGAGACCCAGTACTTC.

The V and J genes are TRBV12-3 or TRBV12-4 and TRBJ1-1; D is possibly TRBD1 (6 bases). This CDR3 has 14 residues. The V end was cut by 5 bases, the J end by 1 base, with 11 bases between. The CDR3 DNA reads TGTGCCAGCAGTATGCCGGGACAGAACACTGAAGCTTTCTTT. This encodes CASSMPGQNTEAFF.

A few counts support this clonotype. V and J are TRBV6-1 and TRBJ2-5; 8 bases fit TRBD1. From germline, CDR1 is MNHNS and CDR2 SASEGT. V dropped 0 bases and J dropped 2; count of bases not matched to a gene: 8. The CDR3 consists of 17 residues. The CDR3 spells CASSEALSGTGQETQYF. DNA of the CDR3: TGTGCCAGCAGTGAAGCGCTGTCCGGGACAGGACAAGAGACCCAGTACTTC.

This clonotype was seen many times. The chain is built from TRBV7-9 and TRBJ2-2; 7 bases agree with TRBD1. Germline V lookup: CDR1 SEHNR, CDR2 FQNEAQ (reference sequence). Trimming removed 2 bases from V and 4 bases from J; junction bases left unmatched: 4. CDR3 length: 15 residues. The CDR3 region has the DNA TGTGCCAGCAGCTTAAGACAGGGAATCACCGGGGAGCTGTTTTTT. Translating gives CASSLRQGITGELFF. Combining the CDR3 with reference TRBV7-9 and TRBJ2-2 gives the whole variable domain DTGVSQNPRHKITKRGQNVTFRCDPISEHNRLYWYRQTLGQGPEFLTYFQNEAQLEKSRLLSDRFSAERPKGSFSTLEIQRTEQGDSAMYLCASSLRQGITGELFFGEGSRLTVL.

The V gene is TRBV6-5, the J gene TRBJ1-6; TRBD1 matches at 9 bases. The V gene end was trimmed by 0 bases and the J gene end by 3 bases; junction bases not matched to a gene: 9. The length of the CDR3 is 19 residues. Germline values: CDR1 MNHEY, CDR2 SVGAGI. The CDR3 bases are TGTGCCAGCAGTTACTCCCTCCTACAGGGGGCGGACTATAATTCACCCCTCCACTTT. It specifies CASSYSLLQGADYNSPLHF.

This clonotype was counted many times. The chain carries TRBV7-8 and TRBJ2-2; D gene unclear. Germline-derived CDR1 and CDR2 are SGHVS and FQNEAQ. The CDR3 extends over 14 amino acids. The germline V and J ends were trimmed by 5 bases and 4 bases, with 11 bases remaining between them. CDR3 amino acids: CASSLILGTGELFF. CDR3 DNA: TGTGCCAGCAGCCTGATTTTGGGCACCGGGGAGCTGTTTTTT.

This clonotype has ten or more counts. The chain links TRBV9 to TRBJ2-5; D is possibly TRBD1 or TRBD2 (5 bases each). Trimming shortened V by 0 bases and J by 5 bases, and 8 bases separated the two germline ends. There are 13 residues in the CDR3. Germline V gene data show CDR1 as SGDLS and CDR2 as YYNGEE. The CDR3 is CASSVGGTETQYF. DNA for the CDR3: TGTGCCAGCAGCGTAGGAGGGACGGAGACCCAGTACTTC.

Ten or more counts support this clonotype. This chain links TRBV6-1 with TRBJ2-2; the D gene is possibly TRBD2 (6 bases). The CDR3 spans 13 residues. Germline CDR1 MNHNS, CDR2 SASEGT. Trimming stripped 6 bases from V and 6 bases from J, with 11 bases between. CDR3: CASSPGDPGELFF. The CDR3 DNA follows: TGTGCCAGCAGCCCGGGGGATCCCGGGGAGCTGTTTTTT.

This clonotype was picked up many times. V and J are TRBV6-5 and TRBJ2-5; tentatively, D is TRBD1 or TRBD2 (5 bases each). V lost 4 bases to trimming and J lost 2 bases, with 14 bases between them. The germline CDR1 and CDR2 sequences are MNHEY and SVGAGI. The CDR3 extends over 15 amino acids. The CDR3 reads CASSWGFEEQETQYF. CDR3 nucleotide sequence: TGTGCCAGCAGTTGGGGGTTCGAAGAGCAAGAGACCCAGTACTTC.

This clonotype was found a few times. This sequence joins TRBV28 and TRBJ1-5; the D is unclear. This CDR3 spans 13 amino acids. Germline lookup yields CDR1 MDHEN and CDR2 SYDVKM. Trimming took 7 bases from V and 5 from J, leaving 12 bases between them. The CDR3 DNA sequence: TGTGCCAGCAAAGAAGACGGGTATCAGCCCCAGCATTTT. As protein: CASKEDGYQPQHF.

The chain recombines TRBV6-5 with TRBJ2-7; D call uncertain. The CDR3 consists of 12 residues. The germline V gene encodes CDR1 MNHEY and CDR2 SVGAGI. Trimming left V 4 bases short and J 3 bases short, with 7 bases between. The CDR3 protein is CASSSTGYEQYF. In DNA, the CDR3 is TGTGCCAGCAGTTCGACCGGCTACGAGCAGTACTTC.

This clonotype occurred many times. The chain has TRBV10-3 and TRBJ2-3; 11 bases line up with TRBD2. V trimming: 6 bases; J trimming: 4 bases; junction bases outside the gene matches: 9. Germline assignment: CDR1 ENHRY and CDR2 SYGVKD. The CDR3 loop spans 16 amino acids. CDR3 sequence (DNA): TGTGCCATCAGCCCCCGACTAGCGGGACACGCAGATACGCAGTATTTT. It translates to CAISPRLAGHADTQYF.

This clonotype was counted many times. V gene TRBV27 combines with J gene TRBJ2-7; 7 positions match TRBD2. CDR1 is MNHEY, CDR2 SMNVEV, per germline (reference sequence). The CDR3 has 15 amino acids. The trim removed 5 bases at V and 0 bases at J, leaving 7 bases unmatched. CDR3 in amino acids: CASSPTPGGSYEQYF. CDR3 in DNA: TGTGCCAGCAGTCCCACCCCGGGGGGCTCCTACGAGCAGTACTTC.

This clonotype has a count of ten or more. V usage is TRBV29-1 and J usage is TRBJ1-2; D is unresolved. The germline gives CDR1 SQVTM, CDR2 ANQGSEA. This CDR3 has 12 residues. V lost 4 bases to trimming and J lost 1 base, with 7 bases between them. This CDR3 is CSVGGFNYGYTF. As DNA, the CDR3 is TGCAGCGTTGGGGGATTTAACTATGGCTACACCTTC.

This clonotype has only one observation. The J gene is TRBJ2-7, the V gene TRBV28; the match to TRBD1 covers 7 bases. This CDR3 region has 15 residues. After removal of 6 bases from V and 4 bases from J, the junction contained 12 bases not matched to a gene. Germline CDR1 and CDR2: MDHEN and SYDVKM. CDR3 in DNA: TGTGCCAGCAGCCTCGGGACAGCCCCTGCATACGAGCAGTACTTC. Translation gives CASSLGTAPAYEQYF.

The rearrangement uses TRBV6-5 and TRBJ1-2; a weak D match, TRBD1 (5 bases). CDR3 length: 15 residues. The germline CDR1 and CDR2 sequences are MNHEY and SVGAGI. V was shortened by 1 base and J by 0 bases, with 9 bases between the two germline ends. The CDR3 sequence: CASSYWQGANYGYTF. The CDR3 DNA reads TGTGCCAGCAGTTACTGGCAGGGAGCTAACTATGGCTACACCTTC.

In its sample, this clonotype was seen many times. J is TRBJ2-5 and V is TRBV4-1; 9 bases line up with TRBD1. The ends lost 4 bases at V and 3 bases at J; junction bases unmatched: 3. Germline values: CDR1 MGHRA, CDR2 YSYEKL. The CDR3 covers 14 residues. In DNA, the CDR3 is TGCGCCAGCAGCCTCGACAGGGGGAAAGAGACCCAGTACTTC. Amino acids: CASSLDRGKETQYF.

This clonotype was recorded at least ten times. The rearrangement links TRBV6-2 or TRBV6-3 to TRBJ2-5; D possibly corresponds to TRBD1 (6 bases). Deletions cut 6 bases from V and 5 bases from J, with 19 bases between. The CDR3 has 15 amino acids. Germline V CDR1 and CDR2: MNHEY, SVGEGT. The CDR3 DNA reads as TGTGCCAGCAGCCGCGAGGGACACTCAAGTGAGACCCAGTACTTC. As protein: CASSREGHSSETQYF.

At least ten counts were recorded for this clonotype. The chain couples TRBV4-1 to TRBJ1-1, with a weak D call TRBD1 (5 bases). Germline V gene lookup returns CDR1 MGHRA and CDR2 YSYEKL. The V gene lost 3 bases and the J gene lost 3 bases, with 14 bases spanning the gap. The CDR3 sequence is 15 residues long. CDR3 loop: CASSHPLGEDTEAFF. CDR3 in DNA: TGCGCCAGCAGCCACCCCTTGGGGGAGGACACTGAAGCTTTCTTT.

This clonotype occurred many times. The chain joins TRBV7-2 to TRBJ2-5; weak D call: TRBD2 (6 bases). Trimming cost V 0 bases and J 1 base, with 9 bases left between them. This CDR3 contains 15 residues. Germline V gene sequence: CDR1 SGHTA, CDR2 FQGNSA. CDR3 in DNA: TGTGCCAGCAGCTTAGCCGGACTAAGCCAAGAGACCCAGTACTTC. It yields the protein CASSLAGLSQETQYF.

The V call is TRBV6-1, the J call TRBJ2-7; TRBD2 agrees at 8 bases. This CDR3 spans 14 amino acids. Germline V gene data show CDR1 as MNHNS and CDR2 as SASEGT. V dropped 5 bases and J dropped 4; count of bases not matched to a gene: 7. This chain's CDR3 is CASSIASGLYEQYF. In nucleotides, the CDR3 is TGTGCCAGCAGTATTGCTAGCGGGTTGTACGAGCAGTACTTC.

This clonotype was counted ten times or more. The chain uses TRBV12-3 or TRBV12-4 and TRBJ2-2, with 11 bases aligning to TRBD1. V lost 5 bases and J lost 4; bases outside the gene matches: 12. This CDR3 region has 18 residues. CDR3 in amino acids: CASSQEDRGRKTTGELFF. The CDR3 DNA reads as TGTGCCAGCAGTCAAGAGGACAGGGGGCGCAAGACCACCGGGGAGCTGTTTTTT.

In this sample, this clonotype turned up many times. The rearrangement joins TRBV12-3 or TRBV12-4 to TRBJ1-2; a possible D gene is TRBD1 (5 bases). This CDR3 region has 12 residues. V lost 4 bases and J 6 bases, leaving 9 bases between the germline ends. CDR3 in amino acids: CASSSGGDGYTF. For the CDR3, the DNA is TGTGCCAGCAGTTCTGGAGGGGATGGCTACACCTTC.